This T cell receptor (beta chain) was recovered during a study of cytomegalovirus exposure and HLA in healthy donors. About the study: The same platform was used for the 130 or so validation repertoires as for the roughly 670 first-cohort repertoires, as reported in a later analysis. Study-level results: That first-cohort TCR clusters tended to co-occur in the 120 or so validation repertoires was found in a later analysis. The study flagged around 150 TCR beta chains as cytomegalovirus-associated. In vitro testing confirmed three CMV-associated chains as specific for CMV antigens.

On this clone itself: Antigen specificity is unknown.

Assay used: immunoSEQ multiplex PCR; TCRdb lists only in-frame clones, some missing. This sample has roughly 240,000 clones, with 85% to 90% found just once. This sequence originates from a young man in good health and CMV-seronegative. Sequences were obtained from PBMCs.

In DNA, the CDR3 is TGTGCCAGCAGCTCAGCCGGGACTGGCTTTTACGAGCAGTACTTC. Protein sequence: CASSSAGTGFYEQYF. The rearrangement links TRBV13 to TRBJ2-7; tentative D call: TRBD2 (6 bases). This CDR3 has 15 residues. The germline CDR1 and CDR2 sequences are PRHDT and FYEKMQ (reference sequence). The V and J ends lost 4 bases and 4 bases respectively, with 17 bases between them.